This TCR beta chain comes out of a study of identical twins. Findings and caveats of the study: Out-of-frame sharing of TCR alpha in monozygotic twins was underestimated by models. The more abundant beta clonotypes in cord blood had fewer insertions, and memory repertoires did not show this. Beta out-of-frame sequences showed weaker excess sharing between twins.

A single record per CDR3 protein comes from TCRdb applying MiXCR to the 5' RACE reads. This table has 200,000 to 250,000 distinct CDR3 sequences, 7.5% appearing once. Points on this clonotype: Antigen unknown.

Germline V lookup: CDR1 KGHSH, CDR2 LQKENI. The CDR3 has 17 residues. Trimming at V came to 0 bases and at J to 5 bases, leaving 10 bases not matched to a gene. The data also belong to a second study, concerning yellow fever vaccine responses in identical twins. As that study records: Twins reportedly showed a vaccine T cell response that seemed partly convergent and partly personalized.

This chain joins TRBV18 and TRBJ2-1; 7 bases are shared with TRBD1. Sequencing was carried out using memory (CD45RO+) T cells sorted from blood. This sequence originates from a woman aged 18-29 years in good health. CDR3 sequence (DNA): TGTGCCAGCTCACCACCTAGGGGGCCCGGACAGCACAATGAGCAGTTCTTC. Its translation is CASSPPRGPGQHNEQFF.